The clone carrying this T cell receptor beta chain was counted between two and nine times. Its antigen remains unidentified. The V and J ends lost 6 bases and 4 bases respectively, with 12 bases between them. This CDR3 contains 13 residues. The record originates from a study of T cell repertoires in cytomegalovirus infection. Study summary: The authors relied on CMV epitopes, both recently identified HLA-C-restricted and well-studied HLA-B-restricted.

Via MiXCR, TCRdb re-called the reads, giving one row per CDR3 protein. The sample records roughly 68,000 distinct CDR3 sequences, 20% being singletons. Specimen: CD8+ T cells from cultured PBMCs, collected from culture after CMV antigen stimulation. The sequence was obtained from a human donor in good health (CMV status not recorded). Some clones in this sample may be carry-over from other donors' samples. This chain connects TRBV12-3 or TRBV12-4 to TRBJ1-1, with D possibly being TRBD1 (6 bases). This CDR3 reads CASRLTGPTEAFF. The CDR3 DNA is TGTGCCAGCAGGCTTACAGGGCCCACTGAAGCTTTCTTT.